These T cell receptor beta chains were read from a single sample in a study of cytomegalovirus exposure and HLA in healthy donors. Here immunoSEQ multiplex PCR was the method, and the copy in TCRdb shows in-frame clones only, minus some. The sample consists of 100,000 to 120,000 clones, around 84% of them appearing once. Sequences were obtained from PBMCs. These receptors came from a woman in her twenties or thirties in good health and CMV-seronegative. The CDR3 runs from the conserved cysteine through the conserved F or W. Each record gives: clone size, J gene, D gene, V gene, CDR3 protein, CDR3 DNA. The D gene is left open where the match is weak. Clone size is not always given. Where it is, it says once, few, many or a class for expanded clones.

NA	TRBJ1-1	NA	TRBV29-1	CSVEAVTEAFF	TGCAGCGTTGAAGCAGTCACTGAAGCTTTCTTT
NA	TRBJ2-7	TRBD2	TRBV7-8	CASSLRTSREQYF	TGTGCCAGCAGCCTCCGGACTAGCCGCGAGCAGTACTTC
NA	TRBJ2-4	TRBD1	TRBV7-9	CASSLPGQGEDIQYF	TGTGCCAGCAGCTTGCCGGGACAGGGAGAGGACATTCAGTACTTC
NA	TRBJ2-1	TRBD2	TRBV30	CAWTSGAYNEQFF	TGTGCCTGGACTAGCGGGGCTTACAATGAGCAGTTCTTC
once	TRBJ2-7	TRBD1	TRBV6-5	CASSDWTGSYEQYF	TGTGCCAGCAGTGACTGGACAGGGTCCTACGAGCAGTACTTC
NA	TRBJ1-1	NA	TRBV4-3	CASSQDRDLNTEAFF	TGCGCCAGCAGCCAAGATCGAGATTTGAACACTGAAGCTTTCTTT
NA	TRBJ1-5	TRBD1	TRBV4-1	CASSLQGERNQPQHF	TGCGCCAGCAGCCTACAGGGGGAACGGAATCAGCCCCAGCATTTT
NA	TRBJ1-1	NA	TRBV18	CASSPTGTSEAFF	TGTGCCAGCTCACCAACCGGGACATCCGAAGCTTTCTTT
NA	TRBJ1-2	NA	TRBV5-6	CASSLVQAYTF	TGTGCCAGCAGCTTGGTCCAGGCCTACACCTTC
NA	TRBJ2-7	NA	TRBV1	CTSSQDSRVIAGPYIYEQYF	TGCACCAGCAGCCAAGACTCAAGAGTTATAGCGGGACCCTATATCTACGAGCAGTACTTC
NA	TRBJ2-6	NA	TRBV4-1	CASSQGLARMGTGANVLTF	TGCGCCAGCAGCCAGGGGCTGGCCCGAATGGGTACTGGGGCCAACGTCCTGACTTTC
once	TRBJ2-1	TRBD2	TRBV29-1	CSVSETSVYNEQFF	TGCAGCGTTAGTGAGACTAGCGTCTACAATGAGCAGTTCTTC
NA	TRBJ2-6	NA	TRBV6-5	CASATSSGANVLTF	TGTGCCAGCGCAACCAGCTCTGGGGCCAACGTCCTGACTTTC
NA	TRBJ1-5	NA	TRBV2	CASRLEDSDNQPQHF	TGTGCCAGCCGGCTGGAGGACAGCGATAATCAGCCCCAGCATTTT
NA	TRBJ2-3	NA	TRBV27	CASSLLGPDTQYF	TGTGCCAGCAGTTTGCTCGGTCCAGATACGCAGTATTTT
NA	TRBJ2-3	NA	TRBV30	CAWSHRGADTQYF	TGTGCCTGGAGTCACCGGGGGGCGGATACGCAGTATTTT
NA	TRBJ1-3	NA	TRBV4-1	CASSQKGVSGNTIYF	TGCGCCAGCAGCCAAAAGGGAGTTTCCGGAAACACCATATATTTT
few	TRBJ2-7	NA	TRBV7-2	CASRRVMDEQYF	TGTGCCAGCCGTCGGGTGATGGACGAGCAGTACTTC
NA	TRBJ1-4	TRBD1	TRBV7-9	CASSHGTDTNEKLFF	TGTGCCAGCAGCCACGGGACAGATACTAATGAAAAACTGTTTTTT
once	TRBJ2-1	TRBD1	TRBV6-1	CASFRDRGVNEQFF	TGTGCCAGCTTCCGGGACAGGGGTGTGAATGAGCAGTTCTTC
few	TRBJ1-1	TRBD1	TRBV18	CASSPTGDTEAFF	TGTGCCAGCTCACCGACAGGGGACACTGAAGCTTTCTTT
few	TRBJ1-4	NA	TRBV6-5	CASSYRGGDEKLFF	TGTGCCAGCAGTTACCGGGGAGGAGACGAAAAACTGTTTTTT
NA	TRBJ1-6	TRBD1	TRBV10-3	CAISRTGDSPLHF	TGTGCCATCAGTAGGACAGGCGACTCACCCCTCCACTTT
NA	TRBJ2-3	TRBD1	TRBV6-5	CASSPRDRNTDTQYF	TGTGCCAGCAGCCCCCGGGACAGAAACACAGATACGCAGTATTTT
NA	TRBJ1-6	TRBD1	TRBV7-2	CASSLALMGQYGDSPLHF	TGTGCCAGCAGCTTAGCGCTAATGGGACAGTATGGGGATTCACCCCTCCACTTT
NA	TRBJ1-5	NA	TRBV28	CASSRGHSNQPQHF	TGTGCCAGCAGCCGGGGACACTCCAATCAGCCCCAGCATTTT
NA	TRBJ2-7	TRBD1	TRBV30	CAWSVGGQGFLYEQYF	TGTGCCTGGAGTGTAGGAGGACAGGGGTTCCTCTACGAGCAGTACTTC
NA	TRBJ1-1	NA	TRBV30	CAWIGGMNTEAFF	TGTGCCTGGATCGGAGGAATGAACACTGAAGCTTTCTTT
NA	TRBJ2-3	NA	TRBV5-4	CASSGGPRGGPDTQYF	TGTGCCAGCAGCGGGGGGCCTAGGGGAGGGCCCGATACGCAGTATTTT
NA	TRBJ1-2	TRBD1	TRBV6-1	CASTRDSTNYGYTF	TGTGCCAGCACCCGGGACAGCACTAACTATGGCTACACCTTC
NA	TRBJ2-3	TRBD2	TRBV28	CASSLSGLAGVRDTQYF	TGTGCCAGCAGTTTATCGGGACTAGCGGGAGTCAGAGATACGCAGTATTTT
NA	TRBJ2-5	TRBD2	TRBV7-9	CASSGTSGIGETQYF	TGTGCCAGCAGCGGAACTAGCGGGATAGGGGAGACCCAGTACTTC
NA	TRBJ1-1	NA	TRBV5-6	CASSPGGSFTEAFF	TGTGCCAGCAGCCCTGGAGGCAGTTTCACTGAAGCTTTCTTT
NA	TRBJ2-5	TRBD1	TRBV20-1	CSATGGETQYF	TGCAGTGCTACAGGGGGCGAGACCCAGTACTTC
NA	TRBJ2-3	TRBD2	TRBV4-3	CASSQASGDTQYF	TGCGCCAGCAGCCAAGCTAGCGGAGATACGCAGTATTTT
NA	TRBJ2-5	TRBD1	TRBV28	CASSRRQGKGQETQYF	TGTGCCAGCAGTCGGAGACAGGGAAAGGGCCAAGAGACCCAGTACTTC
NA	TRBJ1-2	NA	TRBV28	CASSLAGVPTYGYTF	TGTGCCAGCAGTCTGGCCGGGGTCCCTACTTATGGCTACACCTTC
NA	TRBJ1-4	TRBD1	TRBV14	CASSYGQGNEKLFF	TGTGCCAGCAGCTACGGACAGGGAAATGAAAAACTGTTTTTT
once	TRBJ2-7	TRBD1	TRBV19	CASRAGTGIYEQYF	TGTGCCAGTAGGGCCGGGACAGGCATCTACGAGCAGTACTTC
once	TRBJ2-3	TRBD1	TRBV5-1	CASSLTYRDRGTDTQYF	TGCGCCAGCAGCTTGACTTACCGGGACAGGGGCACAGATACGCAGTATTTT
NA	TRBJ2-2	TRBD2	TRBV30	CAWSGIAGGPHTGELFF	TGTGCCTGGAGTGGAATAGCGGGAGGGCCCCACACCGGGGAGCTGTTTTTT
NA	TRBJ1-2	NA	TRBV4-3	CASSQGGGSYYGYTF	TGCGCCAGCAGCCAAGGAGGTGGGAGTTACTATGGCTACACCTTC
NA	TRBJ2-6	NA	TRBV7-2	CASRTGANVLTF	TGTGCCAGCAGGACAGGGGCCAACGTCCTGACTTTC
NA	TRBJ1-4	NA	TRBV10-3	CAISEQLNENLFF	TGTGCCATCAGTGAACAGCTTAATGAAAACCTGTTTTTT
NA	TRBJ1-5	TRBD1	TRBV28	CASSLWDRVSIFGNQPQHF	TGTGCCAGCAGTTTATGGGACAGGGTCTCCATATTTGGCAATCAGCCCCAGCATTTT
NA	TRBJ2-1	TRBD2	TRBV7-6	CASSRATSGLYNEQFF	TGTGCCAGCAGCCGAGCGACTAGCGGCCTCTACAATGAGCAGTTCTTC
once	TRBJ2-1	TRBD2	TRBV7-9	CASSDPGLGKKSYNEQFF	TGTGCCAGCAGCGACCCGGGACTAGGGAAGAAGTCCTACAATGAGCAGTTCTTC
NA	TRBJ2-1	NA	TRBV30	CAWSVQDNEQFF	TGTGCCTGGAGTGTACAAGACAATGAGCAGTTCTTC
NA	TRBJ2-1	TRBD1	TRBV2	CASSADPWTGALYNEQFF	TGTGCCAGCAGCGCAGACCCGTGGACAGGGGCCCTATACAATGAGCAGTTCTTC
NA	TRBJ2-3	NA	TRBV7-2	CASSLVRSRGSTDTQYF	TGTGCCAGCAGCTTAGTACGTAGCCGTGGGAGCACAGATACGCAGTATTTT
NA	TRBJ2-7	NA	TRBV7-2	CASSSQGYEQYF	TGTGCCAGCAGCTCTCAGGGCTACGAGCAGTACTTC
NA	TRBJ1-2	NA	TRBV5-6	CASSLEGDGYTF	TGTGCCAGCAGCTTGGAGGGGGATGGCTACACCTTC
NA	TRBJ2-7	TRBD1	TRBV7-8	CASIGQGFREQYF	TGTGCCAGCATCGGACAGGGATTTAGGGAGCAGTACTTC
NA	TRBJ1-1	NA	TRBV30	CAWSVEVNTEAFF	TGTGCCTGGAGTGTTGAGGTGAACACTGAAGCTTTCTTT
NA	TRBJ1-1	TRBD1	TRBV7-8	CASSLARDRGLSTEAFF	TGTGCCAGCAGCTTAGCCCGGGACAGGGGGCTTAGCACTGAAGCTTTCTTT
NA	TRBJ2-5	TRBD2	TRBV9	CASSPRAGGRETQYF	TGTGCCAGCAGCCCCCGCGCGGGGGGCCGGGAGACCCAGTACTTC
NA	TRBJ1-4	NA	TRBV6-6	CASNFGGGNEKLFF	TGTGCCAGCAATTTCGGGGGGGGTAATGAAAAACTGTTTTTT
few	TRBJ2-1	NA	TRBV7-8	CASSTLEVLSEQFF	TGTGCCAGCAGTACACTGGAGGTATTGAGTGAGCAGTTCTTC
NA	TRBJ2-1	NA	TRBV9	CASSAGTSYNEQFF	TGTGCCAGCAGCGCGGGGACTTCCTACAATGAGCAGTTCTTC